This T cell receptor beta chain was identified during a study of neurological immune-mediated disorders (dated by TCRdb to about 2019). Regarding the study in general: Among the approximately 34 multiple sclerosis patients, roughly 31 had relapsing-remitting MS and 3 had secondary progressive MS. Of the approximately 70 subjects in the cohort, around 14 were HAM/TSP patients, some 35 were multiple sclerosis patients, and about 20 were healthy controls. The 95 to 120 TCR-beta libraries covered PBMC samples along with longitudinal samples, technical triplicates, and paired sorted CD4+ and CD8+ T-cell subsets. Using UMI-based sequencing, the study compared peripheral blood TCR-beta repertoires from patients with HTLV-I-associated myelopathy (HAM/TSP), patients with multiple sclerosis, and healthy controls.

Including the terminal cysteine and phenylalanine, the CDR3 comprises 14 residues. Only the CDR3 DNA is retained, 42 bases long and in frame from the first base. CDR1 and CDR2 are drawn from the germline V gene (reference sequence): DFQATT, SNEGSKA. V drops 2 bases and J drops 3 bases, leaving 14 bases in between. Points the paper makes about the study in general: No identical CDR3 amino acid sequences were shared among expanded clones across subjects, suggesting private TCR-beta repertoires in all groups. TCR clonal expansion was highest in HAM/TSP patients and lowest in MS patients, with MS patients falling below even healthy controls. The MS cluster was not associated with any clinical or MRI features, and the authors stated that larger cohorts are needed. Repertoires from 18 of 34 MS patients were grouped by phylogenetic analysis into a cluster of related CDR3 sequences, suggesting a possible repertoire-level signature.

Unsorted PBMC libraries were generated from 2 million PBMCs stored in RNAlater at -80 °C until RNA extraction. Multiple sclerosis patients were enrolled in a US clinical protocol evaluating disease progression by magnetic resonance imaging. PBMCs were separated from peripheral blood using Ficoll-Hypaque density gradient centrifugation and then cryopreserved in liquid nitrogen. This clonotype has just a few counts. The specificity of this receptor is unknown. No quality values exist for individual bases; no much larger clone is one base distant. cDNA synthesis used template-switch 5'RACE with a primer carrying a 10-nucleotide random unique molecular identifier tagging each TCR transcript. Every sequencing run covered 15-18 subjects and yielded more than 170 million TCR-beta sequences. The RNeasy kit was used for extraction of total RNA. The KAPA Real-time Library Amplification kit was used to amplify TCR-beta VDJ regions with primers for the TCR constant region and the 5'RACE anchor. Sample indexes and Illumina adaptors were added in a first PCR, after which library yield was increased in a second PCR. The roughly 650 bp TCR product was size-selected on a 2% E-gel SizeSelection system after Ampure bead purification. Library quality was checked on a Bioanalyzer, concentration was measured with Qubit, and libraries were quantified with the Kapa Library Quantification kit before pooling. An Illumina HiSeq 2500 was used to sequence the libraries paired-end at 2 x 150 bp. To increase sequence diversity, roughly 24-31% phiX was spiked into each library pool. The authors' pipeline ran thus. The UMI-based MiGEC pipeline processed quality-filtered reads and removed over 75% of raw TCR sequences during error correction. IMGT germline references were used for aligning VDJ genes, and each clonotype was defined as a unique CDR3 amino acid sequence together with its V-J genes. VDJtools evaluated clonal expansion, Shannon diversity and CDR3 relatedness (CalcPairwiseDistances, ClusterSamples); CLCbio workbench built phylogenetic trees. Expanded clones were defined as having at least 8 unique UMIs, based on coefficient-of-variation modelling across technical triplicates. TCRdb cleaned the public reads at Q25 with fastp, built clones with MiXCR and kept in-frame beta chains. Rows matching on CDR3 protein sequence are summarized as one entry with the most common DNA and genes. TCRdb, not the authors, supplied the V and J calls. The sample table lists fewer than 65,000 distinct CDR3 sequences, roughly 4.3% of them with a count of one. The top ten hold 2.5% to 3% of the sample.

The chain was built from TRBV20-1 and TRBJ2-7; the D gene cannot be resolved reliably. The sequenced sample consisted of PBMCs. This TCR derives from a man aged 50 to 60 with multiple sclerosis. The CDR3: CSARSANPDYEQYF. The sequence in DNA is TGCAGTGCTAGATCGGCCAACCCAGACTACGAGCAGTACTTC.